This entry lists 12 T cell receptor beta chains sequenced from one sample in a study of blood T cell repertoires in COVID-19. Produced via immunoSEQ multiplex PCR; TCRdb's table is partial and in-frame only. The data hold 250,000 to 300,000 clones, with approximately 90% observed a single time. The sample was peripheral blood. These receptors originate from a woman in her 30s with active or convalescent COVID-19.

This clone occurred a few times. J is TRBJ1-5 and V is TRBV7-2; 10 positions match TRBD1. With 1 base clipped from V and 2 bases from J, the junction kept 2 bases outside the gene matches. The length of the CDR3 is 16 residues. Germline V CDR1 and CDR2: SGHTA, FQGNSA. The CDR3 nucleotides read TGTGCCAGCAGCTTAGTAGGGACAGGGGGCAATCAGCCCCAGCATTTT. Its protein product is CASSLVGTGGNQPQHF.

V gene TRBV7-2 combines with J gene TRBJ2-3; TRBD2 matches at 12 bases. The germline gives CDR1 SGHTA, CDR2 FQGNSA. The trim removed 5 bases at V and 3 bases at J, leaving 6 bases unmatched. The CDR3 loop spans 16 amino acids. CDR3 region: CASSPTSGGYTDTQYF. In DNA, the CDR3 is TGTGCCAGCAGCCCTACTAGCGGGGGGTATACAGATACGCAGTATTTT. Supplemented by reference TRBV7-2 and TRBJ2-3, the full variable domain reads GAGVSQSPSNKVTEKGKDVELRCDPISGHTALYWYRQSLGQGLEFLIYFQGNSAPDKSGLPSDRFSAERTGGSVSTLTIQRTQQEDSAVYLCASSPTSGGYTDTQYFGPGTRLTVL.

The V gene is TRBV19, the J gene TRBJ2-3; 7 bases line up with TRBD1. Germline CDR1 reads LNHDA; CDR2 reads SQIVND (reference sequence). V lost 4 bases and J lost 5; bases outside the gene matches: 6. This CDR3 contains 14 residues. The CDR3 loop is CASSTRGQGDTQYF. The CDR3 DNA reads as TGTGCCAGTAGTACTAGGGGGCAGGGAGATACGCAGTATTTT.

The V call is TRBV30, the J call TRBJ1-2; D uncertain. Germline assignment: CDR1 GTSNPN and CDR2 SVGIG (reference sequence). The CDR3 loop spans 15 amino acids. With 3 bases removed from V and 11 bases from J, the gap between germline ends came to 25 bases. The CDR3 here is CAWRRERALTMAYTF. As DNA, the CDR3 is TGTGCCTGGAGAAGAGAGAGAGCCCTAACTATGGCGTACACCTTC.

This chain uses TRBV9 with TRBJ2-7, with 12 bases identical to TRBD1. Trimming took 2 bases from V and 5 from J; bases not matched to a gene: 2. The CDR3 extends over 14 amino acids. In germline, CDR1 is SGDLS, CDR2 YYNGEE. The CDR3 nucleotides read TGTGCCAGCAGCGTCGGGACAGGGGGCGACGAGCAGTACTTC. Translation gives CASSVGTGGDEQYF.

V usage is TRBV7-9 and J usage is TRBJ2-7; possible D gene TRBD2, 6 bases. The CDR3 has 14 amino acids. Germline V CDR1 and CDR2: SEHNR, FQNEAQ (reference sequence). V gave up 8 bases and J gave up 0 bases, with 14 bases separating them. The CDR3 DNA sequence: TGTGCCAGCGGGCGGGATACCGACTCCTACGAGCAGTACTTC. The encoded protein is CASGRDTDSYEQYF.

This rearrangement joins TRBV3-1 (or the pseudogene TRBV3-2) to TRBJ2-3, with 7 nucleotides matching TRBD2. Germline V gives CDR1 LGHDT, CDR2 YNNKEL (reference sequence). This CDR3 comprises 13 residues. Trimming removed 10 bases from V and 4 bases from J; junction bases left unmatched: 8. CDR3 residues: CAIRRSGADTQYF. The CDR3 DNA reads as TGTGCCATCAGGAGAAGCGGGGCAGATACGCAGTATTTT.

The genes are TRBV12-3 or TRBV12-4 and TRBJ1-1; possibly TRBD1 for D (6 bases). The CDR3 has 13 residues. V was pared by 6 bases and J by 8 bases, with 16 bases between. The chain's CDR3 is CASSYTGRGEAFF. The CDR3 coding sequence is TGTGCCAGCAGCTATACAGGGAGGGGGGAAGCTTTCTTT.

The chain has TRBV7-9 and TRBJ1-2; the D is unclear. V dropped 5 bases and J dropped 0 bases, with 16 bases sitting between them. CDR3 length: 16 amino acids. CDR1 and CDR2 from the germline V gene are SEHNR and FQNEAQ (reference sequence). CDR3 DNA sequence: TGTGCCAGCAGCACCGGATCGTCCAGGACTAACTATGGCTACACCTTC. Its translation is CASSTGSSRTNYGYTF.

The chain has TRBV30 and TRBJ2-3; 13 positions agree with TRBD2. This CDR3 has 16 residues. CDR1 is GTSNPN, CDR2 SVGIG, per germline (reference sequence). The ends lost 0 bases at V and 2 bases at J; junction bases unmatched: 2. The CDR3 DNA follows: TGTGCCTGGAGTGTACTAGCGGGGGGGTCCACAGATACGCAGTATTTT. Amino acid sequence: CAWSVLAGGSTDTQYF.

V is TRBV19 and J is TRBJ1-2, with a tentative D call TRBD1 (5 bases). CDR3 size: 13 residues. Germline V lookup: CDR1 LNHDA, CDR2 SQIVND (reference sequence). V lost 6 bases and J 7 bases, leaving 15 bases between the germline ends. The DNA of the CDR3 is TGTGCCAGTAGACCCAGGGCCGAGCGTGGCTACACCTTC. Residues: CASRPRAERGYTF.

The V and J genes are TRBV18 and TRBJ2-5, with TRBD2 matching 14 bases. In germline, CDR1 is KGHSH, CDR2 LQKENI. V shed 3 bases, J shed 4 bases, and the junction held 13 bases outside the gene matches. This CDR3 is 19 amino acids long. The CDR3 protein is CASSPLRLAGGRWRETQYF. The CDR3 region has the DNA TGTGCCAGCTCACCCTTGAGACTAGCGGGGGGGCGATGGAGAGAGACCCAGTACTTC.